This entry lists 6 T cell receptor beta chains sequenced from one sample in a study of T cell responses to AZD1222 COVID-19 vaccine. The method was immunoSEQ multiplex PCR; TCRdb's version includes in-frame clones alone and lacks a portion of them. This table has about 140,000 clones, 85% to 95% appearing once. This sample comprised peripheral blood, obtained on day 0 of AZD1222 vaccination. The source is an adult in good health.

This clone was picked up one time. The chain is built from TRBV30 and TRBJ2-5; a weak D match, TRBD2 (7 bases). This CDR3 has 14 residues. With 3 bases removed from V and 8 bases from J, the gap between germline ends came to 19 bases. Germline V CDR1 and CDR2: GTSNPN, SVGIG (reference sequence). In DNA form, the CDR3 reads TGTGCCTGGAGCACGGGGGGCCCGACGATAACCCAGTACTTC. Encoded protein: CAWSTGGPTITQYF.

This clone appeared once. The chain combines TRBV3-1 (or the pseudogene TRBV3-2) with TRBJ2-1; perhaps TRBD1 as D (5 bases). V lost 3 bases, J lost 9 bases, and 18 bases lay in between. The germline CDR1 and CDR2 sequences are LGHDT and YNNKEL (reference sequence). This CDR3 comprises 15 residues. The CDR3 reads CASSQARVPRGEQFF. The DNA of the CDR3 is TGTGCCAGCAGCCAGGCCCGCGTTCCTAGGGGTGAGCAGTTCTTC.

The chain uses TRBV19 and TRBJ2-6; D is unclear. The germline V and J ends were trimmed by 3 bases and 0 bases, with 9 bases remaining between them. From germline, CDR1 is LNHDA and CDR2 SQIVND (reference sequence). The CDR3 contains 16 residues. The CDR3 region is CASSISSISGANVLTF. CDR3 DNA sequence: TGTGCCAGTAGTATTAGCAGTATCTCTGGGGCCAACGTCCTGACTTTC. The whole variable domain, remainder taken from reference TRBV19 and TRBJ2-6, is DGGITQSPKYLFRKEGQNVTLSCEQNLNHDAMYWYRQDPGQGLRLIYYSQIVNDFQKGDIAEGYSVSREKKESFPLTVTSAQKNPTAFYLCASSISSISGANVLTFGAGSRLTVL.

This sequence joins TRBV7-9 and TRBJ1-2; 7 bases match TRBD1. The CDR3 sequence is 12 residues long. With V trimmed by 6 bases and J by 6 bases, 4 bases remained unmatched. The germline V gene has CDR1 SEHNR and CDR2 FQNEAQ (reference sequence). The CDR3 spells CASSPTGDGYTF. CDR3 nucleotide sequence: TGTGCCAGCAGTCCAACAGGGGATGGCTACACCTTC.

The rearrangement links TRBV5-5 to TRBJ2-2; D might be TRBD1 (6 bases). Germline values: CDR1 SGHKS, CDR2 YYEKEE (reference sequence). V was shortened by 3 bases and J by 9 bases, with 12 bases between the two germline ends. CDR3 length: 13 residues. This CDR3 is CASSYRQARELFF. For the CDR3, the DNA is TGTGCCAGCAGCTATAGACAGGCCCGGGAGCTGTTTTTT.

The V gene is TRBV27, the J gene TRBJ1-2; no reliable D call. The V gene lost 4 bases and the J gene lost 4 bases, with 7 bases spanning the gap. There are 12 residues in the CDR3. The V gene's germline CDR1 is MNHEY and CDR2 SMNVEV (reference sequence). The DNA for the CDR3 is TGTGCCAGCAGTTGGATAGGCTATGGCTACACCTTC. It codes for CASSWIGYGYTF.